Listed below are T cell receptor beta chains from one sample, sequenced in a study of blood T cell repertoires in COVID-19. Sequencing was performed with immunoSEQ multiplex PCR; in TCRdb, only in-frame clones are kept and a portion is missing. The sample contains about 47,000 clones, roughly 80% of which appear only once. The specimen was peripheral blood. The receptors shown here come from a human donor with acute or convalescent COVID-19. The donor label of this sample is uncertain. The CDR3 runs from the conserved cysteine through the conserved F or W. D genes are given only for firm matches. Size values are once, few and many counts, or a class for expanded clones, and some rows have none.

d_call,j_call,v_call,clone_size,cdr3_nt,cdr3_aa
TRBD1,TRBJ1-2,TRBV15,-,TGTGCCACCAGCACGACAGGGAGAGGGAAGGATGGCTACACCTTC,CATSTTGRGKDGYTF
TRBD1,TRBJ1-1,TRBV30,-,TGTGCCTGGAGTTCGACCGGGACAGTAAGGACTGAAGCTTTCTTT,CAWSSTGTVRTEAFF
-,TRBJ1-1,TRBV16,few,TGTGCCAGCAGCCCCCGGGGGGGGTTGAACACTGAAGCTTTCTTT,CASSPRGGLNTEAFF
-,TRBJ1-1,TRBV6-6,-,TGTGCCAGCAGTACGCGACAGACCGAAGCTTTCTTT,CASSTRQTEAFF
-,TRBJ2-7,TRBV28,once,TGTGCCAGCAATAACGGGCCAGGCCTTAGGGGGTACTTC,CASNNGPGLRGYF
TRBD2,TRBJ2-5,TRBV7-3,once,TGTGCCAGCAGCCTCACCGGGACTATACAAGAGACCCAGTACTTC,CASSLTGTIQETQYF
-,TRBJ2-1,TRBV6-5,-,TGTGCCAGCAGTCCAGGGGGACTCTACAATGAGCAGTTCTTC,CASSPGGLYNEQFF
-,TRBJ2-5,TRBV18,-,TGTGCCAGCTCACAAGTTAGTCAAGAGACCCAGTACTTC,CASSQVSQETQYF
-,TRBJ2-2,TRBV11-3,-,TGTGCCAGCAGCTTAGCCCCTTACACCACCGGGGAGCTGTTTTTT,CASSLAPYTTGELFF
-,TRBJ1-1,TRBV5-4,-,TGTGCCAGCATGACACAGGGGAACACTGAAGCTTTCTTT,CASMTQGNTEAFF
-,TRBJ1-1,TRBV6-5,-,TGTGCCACCCACCGCGTATCCGTGAACACTGAAGCTTTCTTT,CATHRVSVNTEAFF
-,TRBJ1-3,TRBV4-1,-,TGCGCCAGCAGCCAAGATTGGCCAGTCTCTGGAAACACCATATATTTT,CASSQDWPVSGNTIYF
TRBD2,TRBJ2-5,TRBV11-3,once,TGTGCCAGCAGCTTAGGACTAGCGGGTGAGAGGCGAGAGACCCAGTACTTC,CASSLGLAGERRETQYF
TRBD2,TRBJ2-3,TRBV6-2/TRBV6-3,once,TGTGCCAGCAGTGCAAGACTAGCGGGGGGGCGGGATACGCAGTATTTT,CASSARLAGGRDTQYF
-,TRBJ2-2,TRBV27,-,TGTGCCAGCAGTTTATTGGGCGGGACAGCTAACACCGGGGAGCTGTTTTTT,CASSLLGGTANTGELFF